Presented here are 31 T cell receptor beta chains from one specimen sequenced in a study of vaccination and CD4 T cells after COVID-19. These TCRs are of unknown antigen specificity. As for treatment: roughly ten-day PBMC culture with coronavirus spike peptide pools or control peptides (ViraFEST assay). Sequenced with the Oncomine TCR Beta short-read assay was DNA taken from cultured CD4+ T cells. TCRdb re-derived calls from the PCR reads in MiXCR, one entry per CDR3 protein. The sample has 7,000 to 9,000 distinct CDR3 sequences, approximately 60% seen once. The sample comprised CD4+ T cells from blood, cultured in vitro. The receptor set was obtained from a human donor who had recovered from COVID-19.

This clonotype was detected only once. J is TRBJ2-1 and V is TRBV19, with TRBD2 matching 10 bases. The CDR3 extends over 16 amino acids. Per the germline V gene, CDR1 is LNHDA and CDR2 is SQIVND (reference sequence). The V gene end was trimmed by 3 bases and the J gene end by 1 base; junction bases not matched to a gene: 3. The CDR3 loop reads CASSMGSGRSYNEQFF. CDR3 DNA: TGTGCCAGTAGTATGGGTAGCGGGAGGTCCTACAATGAGCAGTTCTTC.

The rearrangement uses TRBV28 and TRBJ1-6, with D uncertain. Trimming removed 3 bases from V and 7 bases from J, with 4 bases in between. Germline CDR1 is MDHEN and CDR2 is SYDVKM. The CDR3 is 12 residues long. The CDR3 DNA reads TGTGCCAGCAGTTTCCAGAATTCACCCCTCCACTTT. This translates into CASSFQNSPLHF.

This clonotype was counted between two and nine times. V gene TRBV20-1 combines with J gene TRBJ2-2; the D call may be TRBD1 or TRBD2 (5 bases each). Germline V gene lookup returns CDR1 DFQATT and CDR2 SNEGSKA (reference sequence). This CDR3 has 14 amino acids. V lost 6 bases to trimming and J lost 0 bases, with 11 bases between them. CDR3: CSAVRETNTGELFF. CDR3 nucleotide sequence: TGCAGTGCGGTCAGGGAGACGAACACCGGGGAGCTGTTTTTT.

This clonotype has only a few counts. This chain links TRBV30 with TRBJ1-2; TRBD1 is a possible D gene (5 bases). This CDR3 is built from 12 residues. The germline V and J ends were trimmed by 1 base and 2 bases, with 5 bases remaining between them. The germline V gene encodes CDR1 GTSNPN and CDR2 SVGIG (reference sequence). The chain's CDR3 is CAWSAGNYGYTF. The CDR3 nucleotides read TGTGCCTGGAGTGCAGGGAACTATGGCTACACCTTC. The full variable domain, rest sourced from reference TRBV30 and TRBJ1-2, is SQTIHQWPATLVQPVGSPLSLECTVEGTSNPNLYWYRQAAGRGLQLLFYSVGIGQISSEVPQNLSASRPQDRQFILSSKKLLLSDSGFYLCAWSAGNYGYTFGSGTRLTVV.

This rearrangement joins TRBV27 to TRBJ1-1, with D unresolved. This CDR3 has 13 residues. The V and J ends lost 6 bases and 5 bases respectively, with 13 bases between them. Germline CDR1 and CDR2: MNHEY and SMNVEV (reference sequence). The CDR3 sequence is CASRWTVLTEAFF. The DNA for the CDR3 is TGTGCCAGCAGGTGGACCGTCCTGACTGAAGCTTTCTTT.

This clonotype was observed a few times. The rearrangement uses TRBV7-3 and TRBJ2-7, with 12 bases aligning to TRBD2. The V gene's germline CDR1 is SGHTA and CDR2 FQGTGA. This CDR3 region has 15 residues. V shed 2 bases and J 1 base; nucleotides not matched to a gene: 0. CDR3 region: CASSLGLAGSYEQYF. CDR3 nucleotide sequence: TGTGCCAGCAGCTTAGGACTAGCGGGATCCTACGAGCAGTACTTC.

This clonotype was found once. The chain combines TRBV6-2 or TRBV6-3 with TRBJ2-1; 12 bases map to TRBD2. CDR1 and CDR2 (germline): MNHEY, SVGEGT. J gave up 6 bases and V 0 bases, and 3 bases lay outside the gene matches. CDR3 length equals 16 residues. The CDR3: CASSYSLAGGLNEQFF. CDR3 in DNA: TGTGCCAGCAGTTACTCTCTAGCGGGGGGGCTCAATGAGCAGTTCTTC.

This chain joins TRBV7-6 and TRBJ2-3, with 9 bases lining up with TRBD1. CDR3 length equals 15 residues. Germline CDR1 SGHVS, CDR2 FNYEAQ. Trimming took 3 bases from V and 5 from J; bases not matched to a gene: 6. The CDR3 protein is CASSLWDRDGDTQYF. CDR3 nucleotide sequence: TGTGCCAGCAGCTTGTGGGACAGGGATGGAGATACGCAGTATTTT.

This chain connects TRBV11-2 to TRBJ1-1; 9 nucleotides agree with TRBD1. Per germline, CDR1 SGHAT and CDR2 FQNNGV. The CDR3 has 16 residues. Unmatched junction bases numbered 5, after V lost 2 bases and J lost 1 base. Here the CDR3 DNA reads TGTGCCAGCAGCTTAATGACAGGGGGGGGGAACACTGAAGCTTTCTTT. Translation: CASSLMTGGGNTEAFF.

The CDR3 sequence is CASSRSRTGTYEQYF. In nucleotides, the CDR3 is TGTGCCAGCAGCCGCTCAAGGACAGGGACATACGAGCAGTACTTC. The chain carries TRBV7-9 and TRBJ2-7; TRBD1 aligns across 8 bases. CDR1 SEHNR and CDR2 FQNEAQ come from the germline V gene (reference sequence). The CDR3 length is 15 residues. V trimming: 5 bases; J trimming: 4 bases; junction bases outside the gene matches: 10.

V is TRBV12-3 or TRBV12-4 and J is TRBJ2-7; 12 bases are shared with TRBD2. The CDR3 sequence is 13 residues long. V was pared by 10 bases and J by 4 bases, with 5 bases of the junction left unmatched. The CDR3 DNA reads as TGTGCCACCGCACTAGCGGGAGGATACGAGCAGTACTTC. Its translation: CATALAGGYEQYF.

This clonotype was detected a few times. Here the CDR3 DNA reads TGTGCCAGCAGTTTAATCCCAGGGGTTCAGCCCCAGCATTTT. It specifies CASSLIPGVQPQHF. The J gene is TRBJ1-5, the V gene TRBV27, with TRBD1 as a possible D gene (6 bases). CDR3 length equals 14 residues. Trimming cost V 2 bases and J 6 bases, with 11 bases left between them. Per the germline V gene, CDR1 is MNHEY and CDR2 is SMNVEV (reference sequence).

The chain joins TRBV6-5 to TRBJ2-6, with 11 nucleotides matching TRBD1. Unmatched junction bases numbered 4, after V lost 4 bases and J lost 2 bases. Germline V gene sequence: CDR1 MNHEY, CDR2 SVGAGI. The CDR3 spans 17 residues. CDR3 coding DNA: TGTGCCAGCAGTTTCGGACAGGGGGCGCCTGGGGCCAACGTCCTGACTTTC. Encoded protein: CASSFGQGAPGANVLTF.

This sequence joins TRBV6-1 and TRBJ2-7; D is perhaps TRBD1 or TRBD2 (6 bases each). Germline assignment: CDR1 MNHNS and CDR2 SASEGT. The ends were cut back, 2 bases at V and 3 bases at J, with 14 bases in the middle. The CDR3 consists of 15 residues. In DNA, the CDR3 is TGTGCCAGCAGTGAACTACAGGGAGGAGGCTACGAGCAGTACTTC. Protein sequence: CASSELQGGGYEQYF.

The J gene is TRBJ1-2, the V gene TRBV24-1, with unresolved D. Germline-derived CDR1 and CDR2 are KGHDR and SFDVKD. This CDR3 is built from 11 residues. V gave up 0 bases and J gave up 8 bases, with 3 bases separating them. The CDR3 here is CATSDLYGYTF. In DNA, the CDR3 is TGTGCCACCAGTGATTTGTACGGCTACACCTTC.

J is TRBJ1-2 and V is TRBV14; TRBD1 matches 10 bases. With 0 bases clipped from V and 10 bases from J, the junction kept 8 bases outside the gene matches. The length of the CDR3 is 15 residues. Germline-derived CDR1 and CDR2 are SGHDN and FVKESK. CDR3 bases: TGTGCCAGCAGCCAAGATCAACGGACAGGGGGATCCTACACCTTC. It codes for CASSQDQRTGGSYTF.

The chain employs TRBV6-1 and TRBJ1-6; tentative D call: TRBD1 (5 bases). The CDR3 runs to 15 residues. Germline CDR1 reads MNHNS; CDR2 reads SASEGT. V lost 4 bases to trimming and J lost 7 bases, with 14 bases between them. CDR3 nucleotides: TGTGCCAGCAGTGTCTTCGGGACGGAAAATTCACCCCTCCACTTT. Amino acids: CASSVFGTENSPLHF.

J is TRBJ2-3 and V is TRBV28; possibly TRBD2 for D (6 bases). CDR1 and CDR2 from the germline V gene are MDHEN and SYDVKM. CDR3 length equals 13 residues. V dropped 7 bases and J dropped 4 bases, with 12 bases sitting between them. CDR3 sequence: CASNLARADTQYF. As DNA, the CDR3 is TGTGCCAGCAACCTAGCGAGAGCAGATACGCAGTATTTT.

The chain employs TRBV5-6 and TRBJ2-2; D remains unclear. V was pared by 0 bases and J by 1 base, with 13 bases between. The length of the CDR3 is 17 residues. The germline V gene encodes CDR1 SGHDT and CDR2 YYEEEE. CDR3 DNA: TGTGCCAGCAGCTTGGGGCGTTGGCTGAAGAACACCGGGGAGCTGTTTTTT. This codes for CASSLGRWLKNTGELFF.

V is TRBV27 and J is TRBJ1-1; TRBD1 matches 9 bases. The CDR3 has 16 amino acids. CDR1 and CDR2 (germline): MNHEY, SMNVEV (reference sequence). J was trimmed by 3 bases and V by 6 bases; bases with no gene match: 11. CDR3 loop: CASRPQDRGSYTEAFF. The DNA of the CDR3 is TGTGCCAGCAGGCCTCAGGACAGGGGATCGTACACTGAAGCTTTCTTT.

This sequence joins TRBV28 and TRBJ1-2; the match to TRBD1 covers 9 bases. Germline V gene data show CDR1 as MDHEN and CDR2 as SYDVKM. The V gene end was trimmed by 9 bases and the J gene end by 10 bases; junction bases not matched to a gene: 6. This CDR3 contains 11 residues. CDR3 protein: CASTGGFDYTF. CDR3 in DNA: TGTGCCAGTACAGGGGGCTTCGACTACACCTTC.

The V gene is TRBV6-2 or TRBV6-3, the J gene TRBJ1-5; D not certain. V lost 2 bases and J lost 3, with 8 bases in between. Per germline, CDR1 MNHEY and CDR2 SVGEGT. The CDR3 has 14 residues. CDR3 amino acids: CASSYVQVNQPQHF. As DNA, the CDR3 is TGTGCCAGCAGTTACGTTCAGGTCAATCAGCCCCAGCATTTT.

This clonotype was seen more than once but under ten times. The genes are TRBV20-1 and TRBJ1-3; 7 bases line up with TRBD1. This CDR3 contains 16 residues. The trim removed 3 bases at V and 1 base at J, leaving 9 bases unmatched. Germline assignment: CDR1 DFQATT and CDR2 SNEGSKA (reference sequence). CDR3 in amino acids: CSARTGNRVSGNTIYF. The CDR3 nucleotides are TGCAGTGCTAGGACAGGGAATAGGGTATCTGGAAACACCATATATTTT.

Only a few counts were recorded for this clonotype. J is TRBJ1-1 and V is TRBV20-1, with a possible D match to TRBD1 (6 bases). From germline, CDR1 is DFQATT and CDR2 SNEGSKA (reference sequence). This CDR3 comprises 14 residues. Trimming took 8 bases from V and 3 from J, leaving 19 bases between them. CDR3 protein: CSSTGGEWDTEAFF. In DNA, the CDR3 is TGCAGTAGCACGGGGGGCGAGTGGGACACTGAAGCTTTCTTT.

The chain has TRBV20-1 and TRBJ1-1; a weak D match, TRBD1 (6 bases). This CDR3 region has 14 residues. Germline V gives CDR1 DFQATT, CDR2 SNEGSKA (reference sequence). V was pared by 3 bases and J by 3 bases, with 14 bases between. CDR3 nucleotides: TGCAGTGCTAGTAATCCCCCAGGGGACACTGAAGCTTTCTTT. Its translation is CSASNPPGDTEAFF.

The chain links TRBV30 to TRBJ2-1; 10 nucleotides match TRBD2. The CDR3 is 14 residues long. Germline CDR1 reads GTSNPN; CDR2 reads SVGIG (reference sequence). Trimming took 3 bases from V and 5 from J; bases not matched to a gene: 4. The CDR3 coding sequence is TGTGCCTGGAGAGTAGCGGGAGGTCACAATGAGCAGTTCTTC. Translated, it gives CAWRVAGGHNEQFF.

This clonotype has a handful of counts. The V and J genes are TRBV24-1 and TRBJ1-2; maybe TRBD1 (5 bases). This CDR3 region has 13 residues. Germline CDR1 reads KGHDR; CDR2 reads SFDVKD. V was trimmed by 4 bases and J by 4 bases, leaving 9 bases between them. The CDR3 sequence is CATSDSGAYGYTF. Written as DNA, the CDR3 is TGTGCCACCAGTGACTCCGGGGCCTATGGCTACACCTTC.

This chain links TRBV19 with TRBJ2-2; the D gene is possibly TRBD2 (5 bases). The CDR3 covers 14 residues. Trimming removed 6 bases from V and 5 bases from J, with 13 bases in between. The germline CDR1 and CDR2 sequences are LNHDA and SQIVND (reference sequence). The CDR3 spells CASRRDSATGELFF. The CDR3, as DNA: TGTGCCAGTAGGAGGGATTCCGCGACCGGGGAGCTGTTTTTT.

The chain links TRBV19 to TRBJ1-2, with 9 bases lining up with TRBD1. Germline CDR1 LNHDA, CDR2 SQIVND (reference sequence). The CDR3 loop spans 15 amino acids. V was clipped by 8 bases and J by 4 bases; unmatched bases: 11. For the CDR3, the DNA is TGTGCCAGTGCCCCGGGACAGGGATACGGCTATGGCTACACCTTC. Encoded protein: CASAPGQGYGYGYTF.

The CDR3 region has the DNA TGTGCCAGCAGCTTAAGCGGGACACCAAAAGAGACCCAGTACTTC. Encoded protein: CASSLSGTPKETQYF. The chain carries TRBV7-3 and TRBJ2-5; D is perhaps TRBD1 or TRBD2 (6 bases each). The length of the CDR3 is 15 residues. From germline, CDR1 is SGHTA and CDR2 FQGTGA. Trimming shortened V by 1 base and J by 3 bases, and 12 bases separated the two germline ends. The full variable domain, rest sourced from reference TRBV7-3 and TRBJ2-5, is GAGVSQTPSNKVTEKGKYVELRCDPISGHTALYWYRQSLGQGPEFLIYFQGTGAADDSGLPNDRFFAVRPEGSVSTLKIQRTERGDSAVYLCASSLSGTPKETQYFGPGTRLLVL.

The chain employs TRBV27 and TRBJ1-2, with 10 bases identical to TRBD1. The CDR3 has 14 residues. Germline V gives CDR1 MNHEY, CDR2 SMNVEV (reference sequence). V lost 5 bases to trimming and J lost 3 bases; unmatched junction nucleotides: 3. The CDR3 protein is CASSPGTGDYGYTF. The CDR3 bases are TGTGCCAGCAGTCCAGGGACAGGGGACTATGGCTACACCTTC.